These 23 T cell receptor beta chains share one sample of origin, sequenced in a study of T cells after yellow fever vaccination. TCRdb recomputed calls from the 5' RACE reads with MiXCR, one row per CDR3 protein. Of approximately 85,000 distinct CDR3 sequences in the sample, 10% to 15% were seen once. Material: CD8+ T cells not binding an NS4B(214-222) dextramer, sorted from PBMCs, obtained more than 20 days after the first yellow fever vaccination. The receptors come from a man aged 18 to 29 who received the YFV17D yellow fever vaccine.

This clonotype has more than one count but fewer than ten. The CDR3 is CASSSRQGTKMNTEAFF. The DNA of the CDR3 is TGTGCCAGCAGTTCTCGACAGGGGACAAAAATGAACACTGAAGCTTTCTTT. V and J are TRBV11-3 and TRBJ1-1, with 8 positions matching TRBD1. Trimming took 6 bases from V and 0 from J; bases not matched to a gene: 12. CDR3 length: 17 residues. CDR1 SGHNT and CDR2 YENEEA come from the germline V gene. Full variable domain (outside the CDR3, taken from reference TRBV11-3 and TRBJ1-1): EAGVVQSPRYKIIEKKQPVAFWCNPISGHNTLYWYLQNLGQGPELLIRYENEEAVDDSQLPKDRFSAERLKGVDSTLKIQPAELGDSAVYLCASSSRQGTKMNTEAFFGQGTRLTVV.

This clonotype has more than one count but fewer than ten. The chain is built from TRBV20-1 and TRBJ2-1; perhaps TRBD2 as D (6 bases). V was clipped by 5 bases and J by 1 base, with 12 bases between them. This CDR3 spans 14 amino acids. Germline CDR1 and CDR2: DFQATT and SNEGSKA (reference sequence). The CDR3 coding sequence is TGCAGTGCTGGGACTCAAAGGTCCTACAATGAGCAGTTCTTC. It encodes CSAGTQRSYNEQFF.

This clonotype was picked up many times. V gene TRBV4-1 combines with J gene TRBJ2-2; D ambiguous. This CDR3 is 14 amino acids long. Germline V gives CDR1 MGHRA, CDR2 YSYEKL. The V and J ends lost 3 bases and 1 base respectively, with 6 bases between them. CDR3 DNA sequence: TGCGCCAGCAGCCATAGCCAGAACACCGGGGAGCTGTTTTTT. Amino acid sequence: CASSHSQNTGELFF.

This clonotype was seen more than once but under ten times. V and J are TRBV12-3 or TRBV12-4 and TRBJ2-5, with TRBD2 identical over 14 bases. This CDR3 spans 20 amino acids. With V trimmed by 4 bases and J by 8 bases, 21 bases remained unmatched. The CDR3, as DNA: TGTGCCAGCAGTTATCCTTGGACTAGCGGGGGGCCCCCGTGGGAACAAACCCAGTACTTC. The encoded protein is CASSYPWTSGGPPWEQTQYF.

This clonotype was seen a handful of times. The chain is built from TRBV4-1 and TRBJ2-3; TRBD2 matches at 7 bases. V dropped 2 bases and J dropped 4; count of bases not matched to a gene: 6. Per germline, CDR1 MGHRA and CDR2 YSYEKL. The CDR3 contains 15 residues. Here the CDR3 reads CASSQTGTKADTQYF. For the CDR3, the DNA is TGCGCCAGCAGCCAAACCGGGACTAAGGCAGATACGCAGTATTTT.

This chain connects TRBV4-1 to TRBJ2-1; 13 nucleotides match TRBD2. CDR1 is MGHRA and CDR2 is YSYEKL in the germline V gene. This CDR3 comprises 16 residues. V shed 3 bases, J shed 7 bases, and the junction held 6 bases outside the gene matches. The CDR3 reads CASSHQLAGGWNEQFF. CDR3 bases: TGCGCCAGCAGCCACCAACTAGCGGGGGGGTGGAATGAGCAGTTCTTC.

The rearrangement uses TRBV25-1 and TRBJ2-5; possibly TRBD1 for D (6 bases). Per germline, CDR1 MGHDK and CDR2 SYGVNS. Trimming stripped 3 bases from V and 2 bases from J, with 10 bases between. The CDR3 covers 14 residues. CDR3 residues: CASSDRDTQETQYF. Written as DNA, the CDR3 is TGTGCCAGCAGTGACCGGGACACTCAAGAGACCCAGTACTTC.

The V call is TRBV10-3, the J call TRBJ1-3; possibly TRBD1 for D (5 bases). The CDR3 runs to 13 residues. Germline V gene lookup returns CDR1 ENHRY and CDR2 SYGVKD. V was shortened by 8 bases and J by 2 bases, with 10 bases between the two germline ends. The CDR3 DNA sequence: TGTGCCATCTTAGGGGCACCTGGAAACACCATATATTTT. It codes for CAILGAPGNTIYF.

This clonotype was seen a handful of times. The chain joins TRBV11-2 to TRBJ2-5; TRBD2 is a possible D gene (6 bases). V was trimmed by 5 bases and J by 1 base, leaving 14 bases between them. The V gene's germline CDR1 is SGHAT and CDR2 FQNNGV. The CDR3 runs 15 residues. The CDR3 region is CASSPPAGGQETQYF. The CDR3 DNA reads as TGTGCCAGCAGCCCCCCCGCCGGGGGCCAAGAGACCCAGTACTTC.

The chain recombines TRBV6-5 with TRBJ2-5, with D possibly TRBD1 on 6 matching bases. This CDR3 has 14 amino acids. Trimming removed 0 bases from V and 4 bases from J, with 9 bases in between. Per germline, CDR1 MNHEY and CDR2 SVGAGI. Written as DNA, the CDR3 is TGTGCCAGCAGTTACTCGGTCAGGGGAGAGACCCAGTACTTC. As protein: CASSYSVRGETQYF.

This clonotype came up a few times. The genes are TRBV11-1 and TRBJ2-6, with a tentative D call TRBD2 (5 bases). V was clipped by 0 bases and J by 0 bases, with 15 bases between them. This CDR3 contains 19 residues. Germline values: CDR1 SGHAT, CDR2 FQDESV (reference sequence). DNA for the CDR3: TGTGCCAGCAGCTTAGCGTTGAGGACTTTAGTCTCTGGGGCCAACGTCCTGACTTTC. Translation gives CASSLALRTLVSGANVLTF.

This clonotype showed up just a few times. This sequence joins TRBV6-2 or TRBV6-3 and TRBJ1-5, with D possibly matching TRBD1 (6 bases). The CDR3 has 17 amino acids. Germline-derived CDR1 and CDR2 are MNHEY and SVGEGT. V was trimmed by 2 bases and J by 5 bases, leaving 19 bases between them. CDR3 nucleotides: TGTGCCAGCAGTTACGAGGCGGTTTCAGGGGCTGATCAGCCCCAGCATTTT. Translated: CASSYEAVSGADQPQHF.

The V and J genes are TRBV4-3 and TRBJ2-1, with 7 bases that match TRBD1. The V gene's germline CDR1 is LGHNA and CDR2 YSLEER. Germline trimming cut 0 bases from V and 4 bases from J; bases unmatched to any gene: 9. The CDR3 sequence is 17 residues long. The CDR3 protein is CASSQDLGQSMYNEQFF. The CDR3, as DNA: TGCGCCAGCAGCCAAGATTTGGGACAGAGTATGTACAATGAGCAGTTCTTC.

The chain uses TRBV4-3 and TRBJ2-7, with 7 bases fitting TRBD1. Losses at the gene ends were 1 base for V and 0 bases for J; bases not matched to a gene: 6. Germline V gene data show CDR1 as LGHNA and CDR2 as YSLEER. The CDR3 extends over 16 amino acids. CDR3 sequence: CASSQANEGASYEQYF. In nucleotides, the CDR3 is TGCGCCAGCAGCCAAGCAAACGAGGGGGCCTCCTACGAGCAGTACTTC.

The rearrangement uses TRBV15 and TRBJ1-5; D unclear. The CDR3 consists of 16 residues. Between the trimmed V and J ends, which lost 1 base and 0 bases, there was a span of 10 bases. Germline loops: CDR1 LNHNV, CDR2 YYDKDF (reference sequence). CDR3 sequence: CATSRGAAYSNQPQHF. The CDR3 DNA follows: TGTGCCACCAGCAGAGGGGCAGCTTATAGCAATCAGCCCCAGCATTTT.

This clonotype was seen only a few times. The chain recombines TRBV19 with TRBJ2-6, with TRBD1 matching over 8 bases. From germline, CDR1 is LNHDA and CDR2 SQIVND (reference sequence). The V segment lost 6 bases and the J segment 0 bases; nucleotides outside the gene matches: 7. The CDR3 spans 17 residues. CDR3 in amino acids: CASSSDRGSSGANVLTF. The CDR3 coding sequence is TGTGCCAGTAGCTCCGACAGGGGAAGCTCTGGGGCCAACGTCCTGACTTTC.

This clonotype has just a few counts. The chain links TRBV5-1 to TRBJ1-2; no definite D call. In germline, CDR1 is SGHRS, CDR2 YFSETQ. V dropped 7 bases and J dropped 3 bases, with 7 bases sitting between them. CDR3 length: 11 amino acids. Here the CDR3 DNA reads TGCGCCAGCGGCGAGGACTATGGCTACACCTTC. This encodes CASGEDYGYTF.

Note on this clonotype: A read error is possible here, since a much larger clone lies one base away. This chain links TRBV7-2 with TRBJ2-4, with TRBD2 identical over 7 bases. The CDR3 contains 15 residues. Trimming removed 0 bases from V and 3 bases from J; junction bases left unmatched: 2. Germline V lookup: CDR1 SGHTA, CDR2 FQGNSA. The CDR3 nucleotides are TGTGCCAGCAGCTTAGCCGGGACTAACAAAAACATTCAGTACTTC. This translates into CASSLAGTNKNIQYF.

This clonotype was seen a handful of times. The gene calls are TRBV12-3 or TRBV12-4 and TRBJ2-2, with 9 bases identical to TRBD1. The CDR3 is 14 residues long. V gave up 3 bases and J gave up 6 bases; unmatched junction bases: 2. The CDR3 is CASSFRDRAGELFF. CDR3 sequence (DNA): TGTGCCAGCAGTTTCCGGGACAGGGCCGGGGAGCTGTTTTTT.

The rearrangement joins TRBV4-3 to TRBJ2-1, with 10 bases fitting TRBD1. Germline-derived CDR1 and CDR2 are LGHNA and YSLEER. The CDR3 loop spans 14 amino acids. With V trimmed by 7 bases and J by 6 bases, 6 bases remained unmatched. CDR3: CASIGTGVRNEQFF. Here the CDR3 DNA reads TGCGCCAGCATAGGGACAGGGGTTCGCAATGAGCAGTTCTTC.

This clonotype was seen only a few times. The V gene is TRBV4-2, the J gene TRBJ2-7; a weak D match, TRBD2 (5 bases). This CDR3 region has 13 residues. V dropped 3 bases and J dropped 0 bases, with 6 bases sitting between them. Germline CDR1 is LGHNA and CDR2 is YNFKEQ. This CDR3 reads CASSQGSSYEQYF. In nucleotides, the CDR3 is TGTGCCAGCAGCCAGGGGAGCTCCTACGAGCAGTACTTC.

The chain has TRBV6-2 or TRBV6-3 and TRBJ2-7; no clear D gene. This CDR3 region has 13 residues. The germline V gene has CDR1 MNHEY and CDR2 SVGEGT. V lost 3 bases and J lost 0, with 6 bases in between. The CDR3: CASSYSLSYEQYF. In DNA, the CDR3 is TGTGCCAGCAGTTATAGCCTCTCCTACGAGCAGTACTTC.

This clonotype was seen a few times. The chain has TRBV4-3 and TRBJ2-7, with 8 bases aligning to TRBD1. The junction had 2 bases not matched to a gene; V was cut back by 1 base and J by 6 bases. The germline CDR1 and CDR2 sequences are LGHNA and YSLEER. The CDR3 sequence is 13 residues long. The CDR3 sequence: CASSQVGTGEQYF. CDR3 sequence (DNA): TGCGCCAGCAGCCAAGTCGGGACAGGCGAGCAGTACTTC.